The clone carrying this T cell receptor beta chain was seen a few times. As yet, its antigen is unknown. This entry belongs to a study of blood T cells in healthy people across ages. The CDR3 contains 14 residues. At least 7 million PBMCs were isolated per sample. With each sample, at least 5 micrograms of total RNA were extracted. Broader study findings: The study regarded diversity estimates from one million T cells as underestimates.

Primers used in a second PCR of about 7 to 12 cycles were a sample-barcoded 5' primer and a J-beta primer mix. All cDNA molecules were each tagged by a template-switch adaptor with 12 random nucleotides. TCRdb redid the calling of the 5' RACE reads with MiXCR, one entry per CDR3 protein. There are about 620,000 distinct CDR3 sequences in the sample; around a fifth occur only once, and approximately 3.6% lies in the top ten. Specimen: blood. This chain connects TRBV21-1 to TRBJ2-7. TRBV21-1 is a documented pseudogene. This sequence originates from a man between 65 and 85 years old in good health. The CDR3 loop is CASSFWAAYYEQYF. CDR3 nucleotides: TGTGCCAGCAGCTTCTGGGCAGCTTACTACGAGCAGTACTTC.